These 25 T cell receptor beta chains were sequenced from one sample in a study of identifying expanded T cells in peripheral blood. Assay used: immunoSEQ multiplex PCR; TCRdb lists only in-frame clones, some missing. This table has 55,000 to 80,000 clones, over 80% appearing once. The sequencing sample was made of blood. Source of these receptors: a person between 18 and 69 years old in good health.

Notes on this clone: The same CDR3 also results from other DNA sequences found in this sample. The chain links TRBV4-1 to TRBJ2-5; TRBD2 matches 8 bases. The CDR3 covers 16 residues. Per germline, CDR1 MGHRA and CDR2 YSYEKL. With V trimmed by 1 base and J by 5 bases, 9 bases remained unmatched. CDR3 amino acids: CASSQVAGGGGETQYF. The CDR3 DNA is TGCGCCAGCAGCCAAGTTGCGGGGGGCGGAGGGGAGACCCAGTACTTC.

The genes are TRBV5-1 and TRBJ1-4, with 7 bases identical to TRBD1. V was pared by 0 bases and J by 7 bases, with 3 bases of the junction left unmatched. Germline assignment: CDR1 SGHRS and CDR2 YFSETQ. The CDR3 extends over 14 amino acids. Here the CDR3 reads CASSLGQGSEKLFF. In DNA, the CDR3 is TGCGCCAGCAGCTTGGGACAGGGTAGTGAAAAACTGTTTTTT.

CDR3 nucleotide sequence: TGTGCCAGCAGCTCGACTAGTGGTACGCAGTATTTT. Translated, it gives CASSSTSGTQYF. This chain links TRBV7-3 with TRBJ2-3; a weak D match, TRBD2 (6 bases). The CDR3 has 12 amino acids. V lost 4 bases and J 8 bases, leaving 10 bases between the germline ends. The germline V gene encodes CDR1 SGHTA and CDR2 FQGTGA. Complete variable domain (other parts from reference TRBV7-3 and TRBJ2-3): GAGVSQTPSNKVTEKGKYVELRCDPISGHTALYWYRQSLGQGPEFLIYFQGTGAADDSGLPNDRFFAVRPEGSVSTLKIQRTERGDSAVYLCASSSTSGTQYFGPGTRLTVL.

The chain links TRBV14 to TRBJ1-1; 9 nucleotides match TRBD1. This CDR3 is 19 amino acids long. The germline CDR1 and CDR2 sequences are SGHDN and FVKESK. Trimming at V came to 3 bases and at J to 4 bases, leaving 18 bases not matched to a gene. The CDR3 is CASSHQVIQTGGYATEAFF. The CDR3 DNA reads as TGTGCCAGCAGCCACCAAGTCATTCAGACAGGGGGTTATGCCACTGAAGCTTTCTTT. Drawing the rest from reference TRBV14 and TRBJ1-1, the complete variable domain is EAGVTQFPSHSVIEKGQTVTLRCDPISGHDNLYWYRRVMGKEIKFLLHFVKESKQDESGMPNNRFLAERTGGTYSTLKVQPAELEDSGVYFCASSHQVIQTGGYATEAFFGQGTRLTVV.

Points on this clone: Other DNA variants within this sample encode the same CDR3. The rearrangement joins TRBV9 to TRBJ2-7, with TRBD1 matching over 7 bases. From germline, CDR1 is SGDLS and CDR2 YYNGEE. The CDR3 runs to 15 residues. V lost 3 bases, J lost 3 bases, and 9 bases stayed unmatched. Here the CDR3 reads CASSGYRGESYEQYF. The CDR3 nucleotides are TGTGCCAGCAGCGGGTACAGGGGAGAGAGCTACGAGCAGTACTTC. Full variable domain (outside the CDR3, taken from reference TRBV9 and TRBJ2-7): DSGVTQTPKHLITATGQRVTLRCSPRSGDLSVYWYQQSLDQGLQFLIQYYNGEERAKGNILERFSAQQFPDLHSELNLSSLELGDSALYFCASSGYRGESYEQYFGPGTRLTVT.

The chain employs TRBV29-1 and TRBJ1-1; 7 bases agree with TRBD1. V shed 6 bases, J shed 3 bases, and the junction held 1 base outside the gene matches. Germline lookup yields CDR1 SQVTM and CDR2 ANQGSEA. This CDR3 region has 11 residues. CDR3 amino acids: CSVDRDTEAFF. The CDR3 DNA is TGCAGCGTCGACAGGGACACTGAAGCTTTCTTT.

This clone was observed a few times. CDR3 protein: CASSRLTGGKGSYGYTF. As DNA, the CDR3 is TGTGCCAGCAGCCGCCTGACAGGGGGCAAGGGAAGCTATGGCTACACCTTC. The rearrangement uses TRBV7-9 and TRBJ1-2; 10 bases map to TRBD1. The CDR3 contains 17 residues. Per germline, CDR1 SEHNR and CDR2 FQNEAQ (reference sequence). Trimming cost V 5 bases and J 4 bases; bases outside gene matches: 13.

The chain combines TRBV5-4 with TRBJ1-4; 8 nucleotides agree with TRBD1. Germline CDR1 SGHNT, CDR2 YYREEE (reference sequence). This CDR3 has 14 residues. J was trimmed by 3 bases and V by 4 bases; bases with no gene match: 2. The CDR3 region has the DNA TGTGCCAGCAGCGCGGACAGGGCTAATGAAAAACTGTTTTTT. It encodes CASSADRANEKLFF. The variable domain in full, completed from reference TRBV5-4 and TRBJ1-4, reads ETGVTQSPTHLIKTRGQQVTLRCSSQSGHNTVSWYQQALGQGPQFIFQYYREEENGRGNFPPRFSGLQFPNYSSELNVNALELDDSALYLCASSADRANEKLFFGSGTQLSVL.

This chain uses TRBV5-1 with TRBJ2-7, with 8 bases identical to TRBD1. The junction had 7 bases not matched to a gene; V was cut back by 4 bases and J by 4 bases. Germline V lookup: CDR1 SGHRS, CDR2 YFSETQ. The CDR3 contains 14 residues. CDR3 sequence: CASSRGTGAYEQYF. The CDR3 DNA sequence: TGCGCCAGCAGCCGGGGGACAGGCGCTTACGAGCAGTACTTC. Filled out from reference TRBV5-1 and TRBJ2-7, the complete variable domain reads KAGVTQTPRYLIKTRGQQVTLSCSPISGHRSVSWYQQTPGQGLQFLFEYFSETQRNKGNFPGRFSGRQFSNSRSEMNVSTLELGDSALYLCASSRGTGAYEQYFGPGTRLTVT.

V usage is TRBV29-1 and J usage is TRBJ1-1; D call uncertain. Germline assignment: CDR1 SQVTM and CDR2 ANQGSEA. The CDR3 is made up of 11 amino acids. Trimming took off 7 bases at V and 5 bases at J, with 11 bases between the two ends. CDR3 coding DNA: TGCAGCGGCAACACGATGACTGAAGCTTTCTTT. It specifies CSGNTMTEAFF.

This chain's CDR3 is CASSKTSPTDTQYF. The DNA for the CDR3 is TGTGCCAGCAGTAAGACTAGCCCTACAGATACGCAGTATTTT. This chain joins TRBV6-6 and TRBJ2-3; 7 positions agree with TRBD2. The germline gives CDR1 MNHNY, CDR2 SVGAGI (reference sequence). This CDR3 has 14 amino acids. J lost 3 bases, V lost 5 bases, and 5 bases had no gene match.

The chain uses TRBV11-3 and TRBJ1-1, with 9 positions matching TRBD1. J was trimmed by 8 bases and V by 4 bases; bases with no gene match: 5. The CDR3 covers 13 residues. Germline CDR1 SGHNT, CDR2 YENEEA. The CDR3 nucleotides read TGTGCCAGCAGCTATCCGGGGACAGGGGAAGCTTTCTTT. The encoded protein is CASSYPGTGEAFF.

This chain uses TRBV19 with TRBJ2-3; the match to TRBD1 covers 7 bases. Per the germline V gene, CDR1 is LNHDA and CDR2 is SQIVND (reference sequence). The CDR3 totals 16 residues. Trimming removed 4 bases from V and 0 bases from J; junction bases left unmatched: 7. The CDR3 nucleotides read TGTGCCAGTAGTAGCAGGACAGGTCCTAGCACAGATACGCAGTATTTT. Amino acid sequence: CASSSRTGPSTDTQYF. The whole variable domain, remainder taken from reference TRBV19 and TRBJ2-3, is DGGITQSPKYLFRKEGQNVTLSCEQNLNHDAMYWYRQDPGQGLRLIYYSQIVNDFQKGDIAEGYSVSREKKESFPLTVTSAQKNPTAFYLCASSSRTGPSTDTQYFGPGTRLTVL.

The chain is built from TRBV11-2 and TRBJ2-5, with 10 positions matching TRBD1. V trimming: 2 bases; J trimming: 5 bases; junction bases outside the gene matches: 11. The CDR3 is made up of 17 amino acids. Looked up from germline, CDR1 is SGHAT and CDR2 is FQNNGV. The chain's CDR3 is CASSLPRATGQGETQYF. In nucleotides, the CDR3 is TGTGCCAGCAGCTTACCCCGCGCGACGGGACAGGGGGAGACCCAGTACTTC. The full variable domain, completed using reference TRBV11-2 and TRBJ2-5, is EAGVAQSPRYKIIEKRQSVAFWCNPISGHATLYWYQQILGQGPKLLIQFQNNGVVDDSQLPKDRFSAERLKGVDSTLKIQPAKLEDSAVYLCASSLPRATGQGETQYFGPGTRLLVL.

This chain joins TRBV6-6 and TRBJ1-1; TRBD1 might be the D (5 bases). The CDR3 covers 14 residues. Germline CDR1 and CDR2: MNHNY and SVGAGI (reference sequence). V lost 6 bases to trimming and J lost 3 bases, with 14 bases between them. The CDR3 sequence: CASSLSGTDTEAFF. DNA for the CDR3: TGTGCCAGCAGCCTCAGCGGGACGGACACTGAAGCTTTCTTT.

This clone was seen only once. The rearrangement joins TRBV27 to TRBJ2-1; weak D call: TRBD1 (5 bases). The CDR3 is 13 residues long. Between the trimmed V and J ends, which lost 3 bases and 4 bases, there was a span of 7 bases. CDR1 is MNHEY, CDR2 SMNVEV, per germline (reference sequence). CDR3 sequence reads: CASSFQGYNEQFF. The CDR3 nucleotides are TGTGCCAGCAGTTTCCAGGGTTACAATGAGCAGTTCTTC.

The chain employs TRBV10-2 and TRBJ2-1; TRBD2 might be the D (6 bases). Trimming cost V 4 bases and J 1 base, with 14 bases left between them. This CDR3 has 16 amino acids. Germline lookup yields CDR1 WSHSY and CDR2 SAAADI. The CDR3 protein is CASSGRRGGSYNEQFF. The CDR3 region has the DNA TGCGCCAGCAGTGGGAGGAGGGGTGGATCCTACAATGAGCAGTTCTTC.

This chain uses TRBV30 with TRBJ2-3, with D possibly matching TRBD2 (6 bases). CDR3 length: 15 residues. Deletions cut 0 bases from V and 1 base from J, with 11 bases between. Looked up from germline, CDR1 is GTSNPN and CDR2 is SVGIG (reference sequence). Here the CDR3 reads CAWSVGSGGTDTQYF. CDR3 in DNA: TGTGCCTGGAGTGTAGGGTCGGGAGGCACAGATACGCAGTATTTT.

This clone has a handful of counts. This chain connects TRBV2 to TRBJ1-5; D is perhaps TRBD1 (5 bases). This CDR3 has 13 amino acids. Germline assignment: CDR1 SNHLY and CDR2 FYNNEI. Trimming took off 5 bases at V and 7 bases at J, with 12 bases between the two ends. CDR3 DNA: TGTGCCAGCAGTCCAGGGTTGTGGCAGCCCCAGCATTTT. Translated, it gives CASSPGLWQPQHF. The full variable domain, rest sourced from reference TRBV2 and TRBJ1-5, is EPEVTQTPSHQVTQMGQEVILRCVPISNHLYFYWYRQILGQKVEFLVSFYNNEISEKSEIFDDQFSVERPDGSNFTLKIRSTKLEDSAMYFCASSPGLWQPQHFGDGTRLSIL.

This chain uses TRBV5-8 with TRBJ2-2, with a weak D call TRBD2 (6 bases). CDR1 and CDR2 (germline): SGHTS, YDEGEE. V lost 4 bases to trimming and J lost 2 bases, with 12 bases between them. CDR3 length equals 15 residues. Here the CDR3 reads CASSGGAFNTGELFF. DNA of the CDR3: TGTGCCAGCAGCGGCGGGGCTTTTAACACCGGGGAGCTGTTTTTT. Combining the CDR3 with reference TRBV5-8 and TRBJ2-2 gives the whole variable domain EAGVTQSPTHLIKTRGQQATLRCSPISGHTSVYWYQQALGLGLQFLLWYDEGEERNRGNFPPRFSGRQFPNYSSELNVNALELEDSALYLCASSGGAFNTGELFFGEGSRLTVL.

This chain uses TRBV5-8 with TRBJ2-3; TRBD1 might be the D (5 bases). The CDR3 length is 16 residues. CDR1 and CDR2 from the germline V gene are SGHTS and YDEGEE. Trimming removed 4 bases from V and 0 bases from J, with 15 bases in between. The CDR3 loop is CASSPYWGKSTDTQYF. The CDR3 DNA is TGTGCCAGCAGCCCCTACTGGGGCAAAAGCACAGATACGCAGTATTTT.

The genes are TRBV7-2 and TRBJ1-2, with 7 positions matching TRBD1. This CDR3 is 14 amino acids long. CDR1 and CDR2 from the germline V gene are SGHTA and FQGNSA. V lost 5 bases to trimming and J lost 4 bases; unmatched junction nucleotides: 7. The CDR3 protein is CASSRETGSYGYTF. The DNA of the CDR3 is TGTGCCAGCAGCCGAGAGACAGGGAGCTATGGCTACACCTTC.

The V and J genes are TRBV2 and TRBJ2-1; the D gene is possibly TRBD2 (6 bases). V lost 0 bases and J 15 bases, leaving 18 bases between the germline ends. Germline V gives CDR1 SNHLY, CDR2 FYNNEI. This CDR3 has 14 amino acids. The CDR3 bases are TGTGCCAGCAGTGAAGCTGAGGGCGGGATCCAGAGGTTCTTC. It translates to CASSEAEGGIQRFF.

The gene calls are TRBV10-1 and TRBJ2-7; TRBD1 is a possible D gene (6 bases). V was trimmed by 7 bases and J by 5 bases, leaving 18 bases between them. Looked up from germline, CDR1 is WNHNN and CDR2 is SYGVQD (reference sequence). The CDR3 sequence is 14 residues long. The CDR3 DNA reads as TGCGCCAGCACCAAATTGGGACACTGTCACGAGCAGTACTTC. Its protein product is CASTKLGHCHEQYF.

The chain couples TRBV14 to TRBJ1-2; D is possibly TRBD1 (5 bases). Germline lookup yields CDR1 SGHDN and CDR2 FVKESK. This CDR3 spans 22 amino acids. V lost 1 base and J 3 bases, leaving 33 bases between the germline ends. For the CDR3, the DNA is TGTGCCAGCAGCCAAGTTAAATTTTGGGGCCGGGGAGTGGCTAGTGGTGACTATGGCTACACCTTC. Translating it yields CASSQVKFWGRGVASGDYGYTF.